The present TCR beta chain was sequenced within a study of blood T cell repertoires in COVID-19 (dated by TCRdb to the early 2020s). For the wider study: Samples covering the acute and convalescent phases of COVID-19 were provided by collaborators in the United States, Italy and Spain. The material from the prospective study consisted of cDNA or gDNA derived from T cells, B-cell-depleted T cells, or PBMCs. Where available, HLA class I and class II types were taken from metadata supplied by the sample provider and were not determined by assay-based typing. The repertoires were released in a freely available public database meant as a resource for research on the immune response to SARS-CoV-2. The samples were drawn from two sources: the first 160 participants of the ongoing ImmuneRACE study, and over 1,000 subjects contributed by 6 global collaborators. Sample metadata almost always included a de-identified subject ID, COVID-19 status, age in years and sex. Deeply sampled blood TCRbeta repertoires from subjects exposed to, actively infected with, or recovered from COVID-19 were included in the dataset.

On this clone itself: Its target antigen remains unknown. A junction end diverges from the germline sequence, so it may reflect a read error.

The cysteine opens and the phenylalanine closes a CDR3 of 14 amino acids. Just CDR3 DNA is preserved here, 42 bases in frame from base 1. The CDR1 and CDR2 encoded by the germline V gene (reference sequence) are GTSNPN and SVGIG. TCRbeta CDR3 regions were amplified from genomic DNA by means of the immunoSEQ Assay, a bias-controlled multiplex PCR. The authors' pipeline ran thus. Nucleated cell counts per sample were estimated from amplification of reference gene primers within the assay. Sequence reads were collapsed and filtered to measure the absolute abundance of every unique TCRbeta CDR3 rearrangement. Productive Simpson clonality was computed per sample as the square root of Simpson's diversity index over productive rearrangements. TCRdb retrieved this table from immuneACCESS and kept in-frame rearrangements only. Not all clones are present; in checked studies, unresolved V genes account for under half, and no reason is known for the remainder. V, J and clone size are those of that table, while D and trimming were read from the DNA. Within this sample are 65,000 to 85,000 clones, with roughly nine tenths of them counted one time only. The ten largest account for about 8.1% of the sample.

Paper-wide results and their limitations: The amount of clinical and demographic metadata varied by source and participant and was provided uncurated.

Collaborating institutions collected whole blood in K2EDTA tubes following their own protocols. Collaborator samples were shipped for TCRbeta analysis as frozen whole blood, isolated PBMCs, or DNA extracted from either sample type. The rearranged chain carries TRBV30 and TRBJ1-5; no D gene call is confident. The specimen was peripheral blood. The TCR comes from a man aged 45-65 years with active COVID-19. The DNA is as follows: TGTGCCCGGAGTAGAGGCTTCCCCAATCAGCCCCAGCATTTT. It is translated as CARSRGFPNQPQHF. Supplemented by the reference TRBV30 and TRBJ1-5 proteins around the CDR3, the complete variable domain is SQTIHQWPATLVQPVGSPLSLECTVEGTSNPNLYWYRQAAGRGLQLLFYSVGIGQISSEVPQNLSASRPQDRQFILSSKKLLLSDSGFYLCARSRGFPNQPQHFGDGTRLSIL.